This T cell receptor (beta chain) was retrieved from a study of T cells in Graves' hyperthyroidism and ophthalmopathy (dated by TCRdb to between 2018 and 2021). Turning to the overall study: Peripheral blood was sampled at the time of initial diagnosis, prior to any treatment. To identify distinguishing TCR V-J signatures, a discovery cohort of around 100 patients was used, comprising 43 with Graves' ophthalmopathy and approximately 58 with stable Graves' hyperthyroidism. Prospective prediction of ophthalmopathy was tested in an independent validation cohort of approximately 19 hyperthyroidism patients and around 16 patients who later progressed to ophthalmopathy. The roughly 90 discovery patients were divided at random into training and test sets in a 7:3 ratio. Thyroid tissue and blood T-cell repertoires from six Graves' hyperthyroidism patients were also compared in the study. After sampling, hyperthyroidism patients received methimazole starting at 30 mg daily, and ophthalmopathy patients received high-dose intravenous methylprednisolone. The paper describes TCR Vbeta CDR3 sequencing of 135 peripheral blood samples, made up of 43 ophthalmopathy patients, around 73 hyperthyroidism patients and 17 progressor patients.

Ophthalmopathy patients had moderately to severely active disease, with a Clinical Activity Score of 3 or more, a NOSPECS grade of 4 or more, and a disease duration of less than 3 months. The study excluded patients with uncontrolled infections, other autoimmune diseases, pregnancy or lactation. Diagnoses were established on the basis of clinical symptoms, serum thyroxine and TRAb, thyroid ultrasound, and orbital computed tomography. PBMCs were separated from under 12 ml of fresh peripheral blood using Ficoll-Paque density gradient centrifugation. Trizol reagent was used to extract total RNA, and RNA quality was then checked on an Agilent 2100 Bioanalyzer. Amplification of TCR beta CDR3 regions was carried out from RNA transcripts. The TCR CDR3 was subjected to a first round of RT-PCR using the HTBI primer set and the Qiagen OneStep RT-PCR kit. The libraries were constructed in a second round of multiplex PCR and then size-selected and purified. Sequencing of the libraries was done on an Illumina HiSeq2000 using paired-end 100 bp reads. On the authors' methods: SOAPnuke was used to process the raw data, throwing out any read that contained adapters or uncalled bases, had a mean Phred below 15, or lacked an exact constant-primer or identifier match. COPE v1.2.5 was used to merge the high-quality paired reads, and each unique nucleotide sequence was defined as a clonotype. Clonotypes were aligned to IMGT TRBV, TRBD and TRBJ reference segments using MiTCR v1.1. Only V-J combinations with frequency above 0.0001, covering roughly 99% of repertoires, were analysed. The TCS score was defined as the ratio of F50 (clonal expansion) to E x V (chaos), calculated using BLOSUM62-based TCRdist between CDR3 peptides within each V-J. Welch's t-statistics and random forest reduced 514 V-J features to under 15, which were used in a naive Bayes classifier (R e1071). The Morisita-Horn index was used to measure how similar the thyroid and blood repertoires were. The public reads were run again by TCRdb, first through fastp at Q25 and then through MiXCR, and only productive beta chains were kept. Here each entry gathers all rows of one CDR3 protein and keeps the most common genes and DNA. It is TCRdb's table, rather than the study itself, that gives the V and J calls and clone size. The sample includes more than 500,000 distinct CDR3 sequences, with approximately 14% observed a single time. 4% to 5.5% of the sample goes to the ten largest clones.

Study-wide findings and limitations: No statistical method was used to fix the sample size in advance, and group allocation was not hidden from the investigators. In cross-validation, a model built on a 13 V-J signature told ophthalmopathy apart from stable hyperthyroidism with just under 90% sensitivity and roughly 81% specificity, and in testing the same model reached 80%/75%. During validation, the model predicted progression to ophthalmopathy a median of roughly six months ahead of onset, with almost 71% sensitivity and almost 75% specificity. Most expanded thyroid clonotypes (frequency above 0.001) were also detected in blood, suggesting blood repertoires may reflect thyroid immune responses.

Cut back by 6 bases and 1 base, the V and J ends lie 16 bases apart. The germline V gene gives CDR1 as MDHEN and CDR2 as SYDVKM. From its cysteine to its phenylalanine, the CDR3 spans 15 amino acids. Only CDR3 DNA is held: 45 bases, read in frame from base 1. This clonotype was detected many times. Its antigen is still unknown. No base-level quality is on record; no much larger clone is a single base apart. This chain joins TRBV28 to TRBJ2-7; no confident D gene assignment can be made. Source material: blood. This TCR was sampled from a middle-aged woman with Graves' ophthalmopathy. The nucleotide sequence reads TGTGCCAGCAGCCCCCCCCCCCTAGGGTCCTACGAGCAGTACTTC. It encodes CASSPPPLGSYEQYF.